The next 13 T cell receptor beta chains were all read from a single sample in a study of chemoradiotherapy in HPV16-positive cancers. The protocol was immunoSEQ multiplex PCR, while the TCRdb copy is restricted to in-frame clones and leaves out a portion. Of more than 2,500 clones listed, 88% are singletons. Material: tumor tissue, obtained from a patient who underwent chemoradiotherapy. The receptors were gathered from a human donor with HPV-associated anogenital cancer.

CDR3 nucleotides: TGTGCCAGCAGCCAAGCCGGGACAGGGGACTATGGCTACACCTTC. Protein sequence: CASSQAGTGDYGYTF. The J gene is TRBJ1-2, the V gene TRBV4-2; 10 bases are a match to TRBD1. Germline V lookup: CDR1 LGHNA, CDR2 YNFKEQ. The CDR3 has 15 residues. V dropped 1 base and J dropped 3; count of bases not matched to a gene: 2.

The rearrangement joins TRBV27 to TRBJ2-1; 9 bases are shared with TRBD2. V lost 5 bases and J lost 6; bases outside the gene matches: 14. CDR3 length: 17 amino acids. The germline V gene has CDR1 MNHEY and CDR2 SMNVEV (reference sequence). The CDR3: CASSPPDWREGGNEQFF. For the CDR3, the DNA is TGTGCCAGCAGTCCACCCGACTGGCGGGAGGGGGGCAATGAGCAGTTCTTC.

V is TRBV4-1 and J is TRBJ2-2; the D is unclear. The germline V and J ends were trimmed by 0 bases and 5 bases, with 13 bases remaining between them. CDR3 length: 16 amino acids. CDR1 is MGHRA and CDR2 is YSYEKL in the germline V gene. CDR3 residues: CASSQEPLIRTGELFF. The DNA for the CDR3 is TGCGCCAGCAGCCAAGAACCCCTAATAAGGACCGGGGAGCTGTTTTTT.

The DNA of the CDR3 is TGTGCCAGCAGCTTAGGGGGATTTTATGAAAAACTGTTTTTT. Amino acid sequence: CASSLGGFYEKLFF. The chain joins TRBV7-9 to TRBJ1-4, with unresolved D. The CDR3 is 14 residues long. Trimming removed 1 base from V and 6 bases from J, with 9 bases in between. Germline lookup yields CDR1 SEHNR and CDR2 FQNEAQ (reference sequence).

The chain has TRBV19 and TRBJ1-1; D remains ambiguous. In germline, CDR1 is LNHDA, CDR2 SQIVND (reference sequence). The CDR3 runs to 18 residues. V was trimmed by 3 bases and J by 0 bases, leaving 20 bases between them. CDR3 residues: CASSMVTANGIMNTEAFF. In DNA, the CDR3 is TGTGCCAGTAGTATGGTGACGGCGAATGGGATCATGAACACTGAAGCTTTCTTT. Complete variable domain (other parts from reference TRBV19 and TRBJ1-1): DGGITQSPKYLFRKEGQNVTLSCEQNLNHDAMYWYRQDPGQGLRLIYYSQIVNDFQKGDIAEGYSVSREKKESFPLTVTSAQKNPTAFYLCASSMVTANGIMNTEAFFGQGTRLTVV.

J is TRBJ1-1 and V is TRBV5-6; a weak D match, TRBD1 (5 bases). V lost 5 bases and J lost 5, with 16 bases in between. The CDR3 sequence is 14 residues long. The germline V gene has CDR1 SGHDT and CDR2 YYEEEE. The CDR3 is CASRVLGEATEAFF. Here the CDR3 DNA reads TGTGCCAGCAGGGTCTTGGGGGAGGCTACTGAAGCTTTCTTT.

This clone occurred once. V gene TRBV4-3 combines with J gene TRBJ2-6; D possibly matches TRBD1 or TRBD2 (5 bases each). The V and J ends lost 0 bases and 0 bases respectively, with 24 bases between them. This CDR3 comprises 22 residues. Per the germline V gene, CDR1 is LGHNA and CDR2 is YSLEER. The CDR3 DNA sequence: TGCGCCAGCAGCCAAGACCTTGGGGGAGAGGGCAACCTGTTCTCTGGGGCCAACGTCCTGACTTTC. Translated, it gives CASSQDLGGEGNLFSGANVLTF.

This CDR3 is CASNEFTGELFF. CDR3 nucleotides: TGTGCCAGCAACGAGTTCACCGGGGAGCTGTTTTTT. The chain carries TRBV2 and TRBJ2-2; D is ambiguous. V lost 7 bases and J 4 bases, leaving 7 bases between the germline ends. This CDR3 is 12 amino acids long. The germline V gene encodes CDR1 SNHLY and CDR2 FYNNEI.

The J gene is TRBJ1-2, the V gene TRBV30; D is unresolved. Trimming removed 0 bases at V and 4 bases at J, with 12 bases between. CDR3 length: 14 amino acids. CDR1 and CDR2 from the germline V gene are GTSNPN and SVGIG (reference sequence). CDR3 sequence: CAWSVLGRAYGYTF. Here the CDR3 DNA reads TGTGCCTGGAGTGTACTAGGTCGGGCCTATGGCTACACCTTC.

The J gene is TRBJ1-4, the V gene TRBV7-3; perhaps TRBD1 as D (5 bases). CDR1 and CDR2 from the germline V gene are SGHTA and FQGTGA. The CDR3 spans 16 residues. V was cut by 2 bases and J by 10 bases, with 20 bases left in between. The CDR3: CASSLRPGTEPGKLFF. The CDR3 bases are TGTGCCAGCAGCTTACGCCCAGGGACTGAACCGGGAAAACTGTTTTTT.

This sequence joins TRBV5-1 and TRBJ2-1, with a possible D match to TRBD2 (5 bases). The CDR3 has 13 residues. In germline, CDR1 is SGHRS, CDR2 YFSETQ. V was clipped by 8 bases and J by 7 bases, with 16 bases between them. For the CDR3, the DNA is TGCGCCAGTTGCAACGGGAATGAAAATGAGCAGTTCTTC. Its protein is CASCNGNENEQFF.

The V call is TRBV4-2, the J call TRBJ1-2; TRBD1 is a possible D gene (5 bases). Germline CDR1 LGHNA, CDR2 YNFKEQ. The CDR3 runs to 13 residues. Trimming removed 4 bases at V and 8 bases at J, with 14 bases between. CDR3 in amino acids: CASSLWTLFGYTF. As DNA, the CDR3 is TGTGCCAGCAGCCTTTGGACACTATTCGGCTACACCTTC.

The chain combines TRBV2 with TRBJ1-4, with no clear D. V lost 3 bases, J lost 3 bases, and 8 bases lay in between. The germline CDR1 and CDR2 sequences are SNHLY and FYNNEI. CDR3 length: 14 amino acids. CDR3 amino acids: CASSDGSSNEKLFF. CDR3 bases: TGTGCCAGCAGTGACGGTAGCTCTAATGAAAAACTGTTTTTT.